This T cell receptor (beta chain) is from a study of blood T cell repertoires in COVID-19. The CDR3 length is 15 residues. Trimming took 5 bases from V and 10 from J, leaving 21 bases between them. Germline assignment: CDR1 MNHEY and CDR2 SMNVEV (reference sequence). Authors' data handling: Amplification of reference gene primers provided the estimated nucleated cell counts. Only in-frame clones appear in the TCRdb table, and some are missing; sequencing was by immunoSEQ multiplex PCR. V, J and clone size were drawn from that table, and D and trimming were deduced from the DNA. The table records 25,000 to 30,000 clones, 72% of them present only once.

The chain is built from TRBV27 and TRBJ2-1, with a tentative D call TRBD2 (6 bases). Sequenced input: peripheral blood. This TCR was sampled from a boy aged 2-15 years with active or convalescent COVID-19. This CDR3 reads CASSTIGGLIGEQFF. DNA of the CDR3: TGTGCCAGCAGTACGATCGGGGGATTAATAGGGGAGCAGTTCTTC.